The next 27 T cell receptor beta chains were all read from a single sample in a study of T-cell reconstitution after alpha-beta-depleted transplantation in children. Molecular barcoding with unique molecular identifiers was used for the TCRbeta library. TCRdb recomputed calls from the PCR reads with MiXCR, one row per CDR3 protein. Found here are hundreds of thousands of distinct CDR3 sequences, 32% of them singletons; the top ten hold 2% to 2.5%. The source material was PBMCs from the stem cell graft donor, sampled from the stem cell graft. The receptors shown here come from a human donor who donated a stem cell graft to a child with aplastic anemia.

Only a few counts were recorded for this clonotype. The CDR3 loop is CSAREGSRGDTEAFF. The CDR3 DNA is TGCAGTGCTAGAGAGGGGAGTAGGGGGGACACTGAAGCTTTCTTT. The chain has TRBV20-1 and TRBJ1-1, with D possibly matching TRBD1 (6 bases). Trimming left V 0 bases short and J 3 bases short, with 14 bases between. The CDR3 totals 15 residues. The germline CDR1 and CDR2 sequences are DFQATT and SNEGSKA (reference sequence).

This clonotype has just a few counts. V gene TRBV30 combines with J gene TRBJ2-6; the D is unclear. Germline loops: CDR1 GTSNPN, CDR2 SVGIG (reference sequence). V was trimmed by 0 bases and J by 0 bases, leaving 12 bases between them. This CDR3 comprises 17 residues. The CDR3 loop is CAWSVLTTVSGANVLTF. The CDR3 nucleotides read TGTGCCTGGAGTGTACTCACAACCGTCTCTGGGGCCAACGTCCTGACTTTC.

This chain uses TRBV20-1 with TRBJ2-5, with D perhaps being TRBD1 or TRBD2 (5 bases each). The CDR3 sequence is 16 residues long. Germline lookup yields CDR1 DFQATT and CDR2 SNEGSKA (reference sequence). V was pared by 0 bases and J by 1 base, with 15 bases between. The CDR3 reads CSARDGARPGQETQYF. Written as DNA, the CDR3 is TGCAGTGCTAGAGACGGGGCCAGACCCGGCCAAGAGACCCAGTACTTC.

This clonotype showed up many times. V gene TRBV20-1 combines with J gene TRBJ1-1; D remains unclear. With 3 bases removed from V and 1 base from J, the gap between germline ends came to 12 bases. The CDR3 is 14 residues long. Germline assignment: CDR1 DFQATT and CDR2 SNEGSKA (reference sequence). The CDR3 DNA sequence: TGCAGTGCTAGTTCTCCAACAGCGAACACTGAAGCTTTCTTT. Protein product: CSASSPTANTEAFF.

This clonotype was seen only a few times. The genes are TRBV25-1 and TRBJ2-3, with D tentatively TRBD1 (6 bases). V lost 4 bases, J lost 3 bases, and 23 bases lay in between. Germline CDR1 and CDR2: MGHDK and SYGVNS. This CDR3 spans 18 amino acids. The CDR3 DNA is TGTGCCAGCAGTGTGGTCAGGGGTAGAGGTGAAGCAACAGATACGCAGTATTTT. Encoded protein: CASSVVRGRGEATDTQYF. The variable domain in full, with the rest retrieved from reference TRBV25-1 and TRBJ2-3, is EADIYQTPRYLVIGTGKKITLECSQTMGHDKMYWYQQDPGMELHLIHYSYGVNSTEKGDLSSESTVSRIRTEHFPLTLESARPSHTSQYLCASSVVRGRGEATDTQYFGPGTRLTVL.

J is TRBJ1-1 and V is TRBV28; 8 nucleotides agree with TRBD1. The CDR3 totals 11 residues. J gave up 1 base and V 11 bases, and 0 bases lay outside the gene matches. CDR1 is MDHEN, CDR2 SYDVKM, per germline. The chain's CDR3 is CAGQGNTEAFF. The CDR3 DNA follows: TGTGCCGGACAGGGGAACACTGAAGCTTTCTTT.

This clonotype was counted a few times. V is TRBV29-1 and J is TRBJ1-1, with 7 positions matching TRBD1. In germline, CDR1 is SQVTM, CDR2 ANQGSEA. The CDR3 extends over 15 amino acids. The trim removed 4 bases at V and 5 bases at J, leaving 13 bases unmatched. CDR3 region: CSVGVRGRVWTEAFF. The CDR3 DNA follows: TGCAGCGTTGGAGTAAGGGGGCGCGTATGGACTGAAGCTTTCTTT.

This clonotype has just a few counts. The V and J genes are TRBV4-1 and TRBJ1-1; no definite D call. V was shortened by 0 bases and J by 3 bases, with 11 bases between the two germline ends. CDR3 size: 15 residues. Germline V gene sequence: CDR1 MGHRA, CDR2 YSYEKL. The CDR3 reads CASSQDTREYTEAFF. CDR3 sequence (DNA): TGCGCCAGCAGCCAAGATACGCGGGAGTACACTGAAGCTTTCTTT.

V usage is TRBV7-8 and J usage is TRBJ2-1; possibly TRBD1 for D (6 bases). Trimming took 1 base from V and 9 from J, leaving 16 bases between them. This CDR3 comprises 15 residues. Per germline, CDR1 SGHVS and CDR2 FQNEAQ. In DNA form, the CDR3 reads TGTGCCAGCAGCTTAGGGCAGGGGAATATGGGTGAGCAGTTCTTC. This sequence encodes CASSLGQGNMGEQFF.

This sequence joins TRBV15 and TRBJ2-3; D ambiguous. With 0 bases removed from V and 4 bases from J, the gap between germline ends came to 8 bases. CDR3 length: 14 amino acids. From germline, CDR1 is LNHNV and CDR2 YYDKDF (reference sequence). The CDR3 bases are TGTGCCACCAGCAGAGATGATGGTGCAGATACGCAGTATTTT. Its translation is CATSRDDGADTQYF.

The chain employs TRBV18 and TRBJ2-2; 8 bases are a match to TRBD1. CDR1 KGHSH and CDR2 LQKENI come from the germline V gene. The CDR3 has 15 residues. Germline trimming cut 6 bases from V and 5 bases from J; bases unmatched to any gene: 8. CDR3 DNA sequence: TGTGCCAGCTCGGAAGGACAGGGATCGACCGGGGAGCTGTTTTTT. Protein sequence: CASSEGQGSTGELFF.

The gene calls are TRBV7-2 and TRBJ1-6; unclear D gene. Trimming removed 1 base from V and 7 bases from J, with 11 bases in between. The CDR3 consists of 15 residues. Per germline, CDR1 SGHTA and CDR2 FQGNSA. The CDR3 here is CASSLVGLQNSPLHF. CDR3 DNA: TGTGCCAGCAGCTTAGTGGGTCTCCAAAATTCACCCCTCCACTTT.

This clonotype was seen a few times. No DNA is shown, since the ends of the CDR3 on it are uncertain; the CDR3 is the one TCRdb lists. V is TRBV7-2 and J is TRBJ2-7. Per the germline V gene, CDR1 is SGHTA and CDR2 is FQGNSA. 13 amino acids form the CDR3, both terminal residues included. Here the CDR3 reads CASSFGSGYEQYV.

This clonotype showed up many times. The chain employs TRBV7-2 and TRBJ2-5, with TRBD2 matching 8 bases. This CDR3 spans 14 amino acids. Germline V gene sequence: CDR1 SGHTA, CDR2 FQGNSA. V shed 5 bases and J 5 bases; nucleotides not matched to a gene: 7. The CDR3 DNA reads TGTGCCAGCAGCCGAAGCGGGAGCGGTGAGACCCAGTACTTC. Translating it yields CASSRSGSGETQYF.

This clonotype was found once. V is TRBV5-5 and J is TRBJ2-3, with D possibly being TRBD1 (5 bases). CDR3 length: 13 amino acids. V was trimmed by 7 bases and J by 2 bases, leaving 11 bases between them. Germline V gene data show CDR1 as SGHKS and CDR2 as YYEKEE (reference sequence). The CDR3, as DNA: TGTGCCAGCGTCAGGGAACACACAGATACGCAGTATTTT. It yields the protein CASVREHTDTQYF.

V and J are TRBV29-1 and TRBJ2-1; D is perhaps TRBD1 or TRBD2 (5 bases each). Trimming took 6 bases from V and 5 from J, leaving 20 bases between them. This CDR3 region has 15 residues. Looked up from germline, CDR1 is SQVTM and CDR2 is ANQGSEA. The CDR3 here is CSVGAIVGFNNEQFF. Written as DNA, the CDR3 is TGCAGCGTCGGGGCTATTGTGGGTTTCAACAATGAGCAGTTCTTC.

This clonotype was seen more than once but under ten times. J is TRBJ2-1 and V is TRBV29-1; TRBD2 agrees at 10 bases. This CDR3 has 15 amino acids. Trimming took 0 bases from V and 4 from J; bases not matched to a gene: 3. In germline, CDR1 is SQVTM, CDR2 ANQGSEA. The CDR3 coding sequence is TGCAGCGTTGAAGAGACTAGCGGGCAGTACAATGAGCAGTTCTTC. This codes for CSVEETSGQYNEQFF.

This clonotype was seen a few times. The genes are TRBV20-1 and TRBJ2-2; weak D call: TRBD1 (5 bases). This CDR3 has 17 residues. V was trimmed by 0 bases and J by 2 bases, leaving 16 bases between them. Germline V CDR1 and CDR2: DFQATT, SNEGSKA (reference sequence). CDR3 in DNA: TGCAGTGCTAGAGACCTGTTTGCAGGGATTAACACCGGGGAGCTGTTTTTT. Translation: CSARDLFAGINTGELFF.

This clonotype appeared a few times. CDR3 DNA: TGTGCCAGCAGTTTGATGGGCGGTGGAAACACCATATATTTT. Translated, it gives CASSLMGGGNTIYF. The chain combines TRBV12-3 or TRBV12-4 with TRBJ1-3; D unclear. The V gene lost 3 bases and the J gene lost 3 bases, with 9 bases spanning the gap. The CDR3 sequence is 14 residues long.

This clonotype was observed a handful of times. The V and J genes are TRBV7-2 and TRBJ1-2; D remains ambiguous. Germline loops: CDR1 SGHTA, CDR2 FQGNSA. There are 10 residues in the CDR3. V gave up 4 bases and J gave up 7 bases, with 4 bases separating them. CDR3 sequence reads: CASSSGGYTF. The CDR3, as DNA: TGTGCCAGCAGCTCGGGTGGCTACACCTTC.

This chain links TRBV12-3 or TRBV12-4 with TRBJ2-1, with a tentative D call TRBD2 (7 bases). This CDR3 has 11 residues. The V end was cut by 9 bases, the J end by 8 bases, with 11 bases between. In DNA, the CDR3 is TGTGCCAGTAGGGGGGGGTATGAGCAGTTCTTC. This translates into CASRGGYEQFF.

The J gene is TRBJ1-4, the V gene TRBV12-3 or TRBV12-4, with 8 nucleotides matching TRBD1. The length of the CDR3 is 15 residues. The V segment lost 6 bases and the J segment 8 bases; nucleotides outside the gene matches: 11. The CDR3 region is CASRPTGVLREKLFF. CDR3 nucleotides: TGTGCCAGCAGACCGACAGGGGTGTTACGGGAAAAACTGTTTTTT.

This clonotype was found a few times. The chain has TRBV20-1 and TRBJ1-1; D ambiguous. The CDR3 covers 12 residues. Germline V gene data show CDR1 as DFQATT and CDR2 as SNEGSKA (reference sequence). V was clipped by 1 base and J by 11 bases, with 14 bases between them. CDR3 loop: CSARGGVPEAFF. CDR3 nucleotide sequence: TGCAGTGCTAGAGGCGGGGTCCCCGAGGCTTTCTTT.

The chain is built from TRBV7-7 and TRBJ2-1; perhaps D is TRBD1 or TRBD2 (6 bases each). This CDR3 region has 13 residues. Germline-derived CDR1 and CDR2 are SSHAT and FNYEAQ (reference sequence). V lost 5 bases to trimming and J lost 7 bases, with 12 bases between them. This CDR3 reads CASSAGGSNEQFF. The CDR3 DNA reads as TGTGCCAGCAGCGCCGGGGGCTCGAATGAGCAGTTCTTC.

The CDR3 DNA is TGTGCCAGCAGCTCACGGGACAGGGTCTCCGAGCAGTACGTC. Its protein is CASSSRDRVSEQYV. This rearrangement joins TRBV5-5 to TRBJ2-7, with TRBD1 matching 9 bases. V lost 3 bases and J lost 6; bases outside the gene matches: 7. The CDR3 runs to 14 residues. CDR1 is SGHKS, CDR2 YYEKEE, per germline (reference sequence).

The chain has TRBV28 and TRBJ2-2; D unresolved. Germline CDR1 reads MDHEN; CDR2 reads SYDVKM. Trimming shortened V by 2 bases and J by 6 bases, and 7 bases separated the two germline ends. The CDR3 length is 13 residues. The CDR3 loop reads CASSLIGPGELFF. CDR3 bases: TGTGCCAGCAGTTTAATCGGTCCCGGGGAGCTGTTTTTT. The full variable domain, rest sourced from reference TRBV28 and TRBJ2-2, is DVKVTQSSRYLVKRTGEKVFLECVQDMDHENMFWYRQDPGLGLRLIYFSYDVKMKEKGDIPEGYSVSREKKERFSLILESASTNQTSMYLCASSLIGPGELFFGEGSRLTVL.

The J gene is TRBJ1-1, the V gene TRBV30; possible D gene TRBD1, 5 bases. V was cut by 0 bases and J by 6 bases, with 11 bases left in between. This CDR3 comprises 13 residues. Germline CDR1 and CDR2: GTSNPN and SVGIG (reference sequence). The CDR3 DNA sequence: TGTGCCTGGAGTGTACCTGGGGCCTCTGAAGCTTTCTTT. It translates to CAWSVPGASEAFF.